This record covers a single T cell receptor beta chain. The target antigen is unknown. Overlapping HIV-1 Gag 15-mer peptides at approximately 0.96 ug per peptide per mL were used. CD40L-negative CD69-negative CD45RO-high memory CD4+ T cells were sorted as populations depleted of antigen-responding cells. These data originate in a study of persistence of HIV-infected CD4 T cells. The CDR3 spans 13 residues. Per germline, CDR1 SGHTA and CDR2 FQGNSA. V was pared by 2 bases and J by 8 bases, with 12 bases between. The libraries were made with immunoSEQ version 4 in survey mode. Sequenced by immunoSEQ multiplex PCR; TCRdb stores in-frame clones only, minus some. The table has about 40,000 clones, 75% to 80% seen once; the top ten hold approximately 15%.

The receptor comes from an adult man with HIV who was CMV-seropositive. The source material was CD4+ T cells sorted from PBMCs after roughly 19-hour stimulation, sampled from a patient who received antiretroviral therapy. The chain carries TRBV7-2 and TRBJ1-2; D not resolved. The chain's CDR3 is CASSLNGLLGYTF. Here the CDR3 DNA reads TGTGCCAGCAGCTTAAATGGACTCCTCGGCTACACCTTC.